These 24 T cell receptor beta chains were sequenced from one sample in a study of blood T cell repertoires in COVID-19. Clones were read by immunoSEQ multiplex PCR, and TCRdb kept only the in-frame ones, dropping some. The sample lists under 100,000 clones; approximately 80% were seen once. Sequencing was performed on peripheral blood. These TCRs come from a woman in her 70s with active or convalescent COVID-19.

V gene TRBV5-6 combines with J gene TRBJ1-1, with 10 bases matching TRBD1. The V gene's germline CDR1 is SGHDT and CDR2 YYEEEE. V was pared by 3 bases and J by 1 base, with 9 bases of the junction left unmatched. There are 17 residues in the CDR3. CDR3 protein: CASSSRQGAPRNTEAFF. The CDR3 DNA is TGTGCCAGCAGCTCTCGACAGGGGGCACCGAGGAACACTGAAGCTTTCTTT.

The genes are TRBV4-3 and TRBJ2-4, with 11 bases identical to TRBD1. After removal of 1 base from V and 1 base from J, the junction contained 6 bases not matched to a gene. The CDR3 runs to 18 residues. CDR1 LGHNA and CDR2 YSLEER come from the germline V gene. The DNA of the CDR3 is TGCGCCAGCAGCCAAGGGACAGGGGGCTCCGTTGCCAAAAACATTCAGTACTTC. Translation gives CASSQGTGGSVAKNIQYF.

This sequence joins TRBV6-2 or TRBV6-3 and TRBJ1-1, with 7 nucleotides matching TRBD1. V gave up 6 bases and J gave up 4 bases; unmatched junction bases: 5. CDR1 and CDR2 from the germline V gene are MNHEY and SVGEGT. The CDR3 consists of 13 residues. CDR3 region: CASSRQGPTEAFF. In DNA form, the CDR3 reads TGTGCCAGCAGCCGACAGGGACCCACTGAAGCTTTCTTT.

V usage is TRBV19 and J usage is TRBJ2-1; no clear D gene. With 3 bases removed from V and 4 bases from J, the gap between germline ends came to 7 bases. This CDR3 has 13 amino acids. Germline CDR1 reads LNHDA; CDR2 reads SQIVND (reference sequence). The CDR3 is CASSMYVYNEQFF. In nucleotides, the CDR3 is TGTGCCAGTAGTATGTATGTTTACAATGAGCAGTTCTTC.

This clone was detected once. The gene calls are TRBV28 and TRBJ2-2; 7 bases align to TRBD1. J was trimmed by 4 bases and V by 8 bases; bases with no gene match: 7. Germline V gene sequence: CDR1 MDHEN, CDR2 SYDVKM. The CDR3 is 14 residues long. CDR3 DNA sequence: TGTGCCAGCGGAACAGGGGCGGTCACCGGGGAGCTGTTTTTT. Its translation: CASGTGAVTGELFF. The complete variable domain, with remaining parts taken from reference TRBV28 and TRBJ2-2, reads DVKVTQSSRYLVKRTGEKVFLECVQDMDHENMFWYRQDPGLGLRLIYFSYDVKMKEKGDIPEGYSVSREKKERFSLILESASTNQTSMYLCASGTGAVTGELFFGEGSRLTVL.

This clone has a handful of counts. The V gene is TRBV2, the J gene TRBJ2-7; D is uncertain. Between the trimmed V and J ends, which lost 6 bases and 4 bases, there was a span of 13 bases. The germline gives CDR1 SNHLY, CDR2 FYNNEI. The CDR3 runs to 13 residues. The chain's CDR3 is CASRRSYLYEQYF. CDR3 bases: TGTGCCAGCAGGAGGTCGTATCTTTACGAGCAGTACTTC.

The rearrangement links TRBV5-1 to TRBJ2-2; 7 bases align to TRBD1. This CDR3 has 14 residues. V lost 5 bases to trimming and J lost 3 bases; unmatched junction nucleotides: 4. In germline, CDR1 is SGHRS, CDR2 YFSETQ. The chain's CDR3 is CASRPDRDTGELFF. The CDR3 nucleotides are TGCGCCAGCAGACCTGACAGGGACACCGGGGAGCTGTTTTTT.

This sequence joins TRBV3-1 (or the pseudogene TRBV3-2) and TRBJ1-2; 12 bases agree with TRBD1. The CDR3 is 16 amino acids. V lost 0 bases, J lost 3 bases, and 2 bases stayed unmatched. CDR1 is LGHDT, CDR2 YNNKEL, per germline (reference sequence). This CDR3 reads CASSQDRDRGHYGYTF. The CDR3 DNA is TGTGCCAGCAGCCAAGATCGGGACAGGGGGCACTATGGCTACACCTTC.

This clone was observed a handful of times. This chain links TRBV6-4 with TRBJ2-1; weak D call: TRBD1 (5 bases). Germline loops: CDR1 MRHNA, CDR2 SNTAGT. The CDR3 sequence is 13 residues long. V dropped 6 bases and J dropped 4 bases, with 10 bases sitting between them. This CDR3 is CASSQDSYNEQFF. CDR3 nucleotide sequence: TGTGCCAGCAGCCAAGACAGTTACAATGAGCAGTTCTTC.

In nucleotides, the CDR3 is TGCGCCAGCAGCTTGTCTTCTACTTCGGGAGAGCAGTTCTTC. This gives the protein CASSLSSTSGEQFF. The chain has TRBV5-1 and TRBJ2-1, with D possibly TRBD2 on 5 matching bases. Germline loops: CDR1 SGHRS, CDR2 YFSETQ. V lost 1 base, J lost 10 bases, and 15 bases lay in between. The CDR3 consists of 14 residues. Combining the CDR3 with reference TRBV5-1 and TRBJ2-1 gives the whole variable domain KAGVTQTPRYLIKTRGQQVTLSCSPISGHRSVSWYQQTPGQGLQFLFEYFSETQRNKGNFPGRFSGRQFSNSRSEMNVSTLELGDSALYLCASSLSSTSGEQFFGPGTRLTVL.

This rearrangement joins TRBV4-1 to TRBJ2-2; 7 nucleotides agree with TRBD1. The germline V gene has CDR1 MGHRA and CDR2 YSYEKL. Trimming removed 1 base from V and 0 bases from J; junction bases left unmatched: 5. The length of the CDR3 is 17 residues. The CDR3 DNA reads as TGCGCCAGCAGCCAAGGGTCAGGGACAGCGAACACCGGGGAGCTGTTTTTT. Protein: CASSQGSGTANTGELFF.

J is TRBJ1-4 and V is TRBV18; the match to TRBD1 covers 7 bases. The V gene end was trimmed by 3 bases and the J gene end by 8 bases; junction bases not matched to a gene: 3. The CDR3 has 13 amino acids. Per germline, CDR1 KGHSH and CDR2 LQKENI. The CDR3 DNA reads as TGTGCCAGCTCACCCTTGACAGGGGAAAAACTGTTTTTT. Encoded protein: CASSPLTGEKLFF.

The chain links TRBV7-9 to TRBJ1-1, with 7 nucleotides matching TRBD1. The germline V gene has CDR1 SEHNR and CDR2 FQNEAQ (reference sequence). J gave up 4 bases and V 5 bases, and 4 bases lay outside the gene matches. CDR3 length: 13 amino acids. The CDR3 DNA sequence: TGTGCCAGCAGCCCCCAGGGGGGCACTGAAGCTTTCTTT. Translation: CASSPQGGTEAFF.

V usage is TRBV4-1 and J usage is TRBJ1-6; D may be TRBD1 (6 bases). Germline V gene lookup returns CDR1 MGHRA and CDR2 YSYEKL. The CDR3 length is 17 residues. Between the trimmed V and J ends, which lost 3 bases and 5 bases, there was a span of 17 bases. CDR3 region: CASSQTGRGRDNSPLHF. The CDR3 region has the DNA TGCGCCAGCAGCCAGACGGGCAGGGGCCGAGATAATTCACCCCTCCACTTT.

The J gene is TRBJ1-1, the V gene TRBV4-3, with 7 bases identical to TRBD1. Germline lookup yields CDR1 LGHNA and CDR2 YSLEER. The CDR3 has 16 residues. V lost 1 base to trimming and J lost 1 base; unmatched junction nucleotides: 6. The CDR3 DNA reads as TGCGCCAGCAGCCAAGCCTTCGGACAGGCGAACACTGAAGCTTTCTTT. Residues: CASSQAFGQANTEAFF.

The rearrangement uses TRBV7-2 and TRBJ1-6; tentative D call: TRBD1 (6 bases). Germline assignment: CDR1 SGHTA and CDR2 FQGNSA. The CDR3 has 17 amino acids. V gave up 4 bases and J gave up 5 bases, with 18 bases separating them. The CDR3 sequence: CASSSRDGGANNSPLHF. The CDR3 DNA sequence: TGTGCCAGCAGCTCCCGAGATGGGGGGGCGAATAATTCACCCCTCCACTTT.

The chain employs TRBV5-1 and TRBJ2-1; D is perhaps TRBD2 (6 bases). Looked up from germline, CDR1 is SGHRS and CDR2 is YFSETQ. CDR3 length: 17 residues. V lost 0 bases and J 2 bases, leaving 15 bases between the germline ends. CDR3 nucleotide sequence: TGCGCCAGCAGCTTGGGGACGGGGGTAGGGGCCTACAATGAGCAGTTCTTC. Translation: CASSLGTGVGAYNEQFF.

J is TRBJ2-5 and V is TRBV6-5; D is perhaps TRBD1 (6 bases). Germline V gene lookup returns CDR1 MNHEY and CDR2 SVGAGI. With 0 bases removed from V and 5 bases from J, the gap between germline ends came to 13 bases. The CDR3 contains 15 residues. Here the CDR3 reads CASSYSTGPRETQYF. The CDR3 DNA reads TGTGCCAGCAGTTACTCGACAGGACCTCGGGAGACCCAGTACTTC.

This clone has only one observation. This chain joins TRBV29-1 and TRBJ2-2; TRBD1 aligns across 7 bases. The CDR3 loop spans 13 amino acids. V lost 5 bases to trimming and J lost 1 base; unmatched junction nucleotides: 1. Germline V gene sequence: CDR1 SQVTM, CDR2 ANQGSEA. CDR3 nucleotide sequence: TGCAGCGTTCGGACAGGGAACACCGGGGAGCTGTTTTTT. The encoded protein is CSVRTGNTGELFF.

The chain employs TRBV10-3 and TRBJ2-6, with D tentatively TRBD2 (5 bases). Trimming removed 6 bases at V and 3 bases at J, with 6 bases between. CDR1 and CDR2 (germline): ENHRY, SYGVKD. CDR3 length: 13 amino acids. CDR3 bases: TGTGCCATCAGCGGGGTTGGGGCCAACGTCCTGACTTTC. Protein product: CAISGVGANVLTF.

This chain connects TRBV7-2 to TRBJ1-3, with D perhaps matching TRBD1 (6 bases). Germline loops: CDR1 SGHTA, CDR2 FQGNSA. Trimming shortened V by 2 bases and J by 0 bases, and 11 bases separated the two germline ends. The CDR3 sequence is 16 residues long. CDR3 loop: CASSLTTGSSGNTIYF. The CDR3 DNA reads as TGTGCCAGCAGCTTAACAACAGGGAGCTCTGGAAACACCATATATTTT.

CDR3 protein: CASSLGGQGNIQYF. DNA of the CDR3: TGTGCCAGCAGCTTAGGGGGGCAGGGAAACATTCAGTACTTC. The chain is built from TRBV11-3 and TRBJ2-4; maybe TRBD1 (6 bases). This CDR3 is 14 amino acids long. Germline V gene data show CDR1 as SGHNT and CDR2 as YENEEA. The V end lost 1 base, the J end lost 6 bases, and 10 bases lay between the germline ends.

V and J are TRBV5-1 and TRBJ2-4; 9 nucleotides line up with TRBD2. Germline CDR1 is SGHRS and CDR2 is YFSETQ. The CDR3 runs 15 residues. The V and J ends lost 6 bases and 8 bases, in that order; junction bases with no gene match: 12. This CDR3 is CASKVAGGPGDIQYF. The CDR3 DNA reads TGCGCCAGCAAAGTTGCGGGGGGGCCTGGAGACATTCAGTACTTC.

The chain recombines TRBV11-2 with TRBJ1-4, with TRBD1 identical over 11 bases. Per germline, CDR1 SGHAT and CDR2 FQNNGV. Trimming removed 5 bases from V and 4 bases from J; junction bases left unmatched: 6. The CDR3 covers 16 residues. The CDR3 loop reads CASSPRDRGFNEKLFF. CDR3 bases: TGTGCCAGCAGCCCAAGGGACAGGGGGTTTAATGAAAAACTGTTTTTT.